Each of the 6 T cell receptor beta chains below was sequenced from the same sample in a study of blood T cell repertoires in COVID-19. Produced via immunoSEQ multiplex PCR; TCRdb's table is partial and in-frame only. The sample carries 45,000 to 65,000 clones, 75% to 90% recorded once. Sample: peripheral blood. The origin of the receptors is a man aged 25-45 years with COVID-19, enrolled during active disease.

The chain employs TRBV9 and TRBJ2-1; D is possibly TRBD2 (5 bases). The V end lost 0 bases, the J end lost 8 bases, and 12 bases lay between the germline ends. The CDR3 spans 14 residues. CDR1 SGDLS and CDR2 YYNGEE come from the germline V gene. In DNA, the CDR3 is TGTGCCAGCAGCGTAGAACTAGTAGGCGATGAGCAGTTCTTC. It encodes CASSVELVGDEQFF.

About this clone itself: An end of the junction differs from the germline gene, which may be a read error. This CDR3 is CASTESLPVSNQPQHF. In nucleotides, the CDR3 is TGCGCCAGCACTGAGAGTTTGCCAGTTAGCAATCAGCCCCAGCATTTT. The chain employs TRBV10-1 and TRBJ1-5; D uncertain. The CDR3 spans 16 residues. Germline CDR1 reads WNHNN; CDR2 reads SYGVQD (reference sequence).

The gene calls are TRBV27 and TRBJ1-4, with D maybe TRBD1 (5 bases). The V end was cut by 4 bases, the J end by 10 bases, with 13 bases between. Germline V gene sequence: CDR1 MNHEY, CDR2 SMNVEV (reference sequence). The CDR3 covers 13 residues. CDR3 sequence reads: CASSSSMGGKLFF. CDR3 DNA: TGTGCCAGCAGTTCTAGTATGGGGGGAAAACTGTTTTTT.

The V gene is TRBV10-1, the J gene TRBJ2-2; the match to TRBD2 covers 7 bases. This CDR3 spans 14 amino acids. Looked up from germline, CDR1 is WNHNN and CDR2 is SYGVQD (reference sequence). V was clipped by 5 bases and J by 3 bases; unmatched bases: 3. CDR3 sequence reads: CASSPGLDTGELFF. The CDR3 DNA follows: TGCGCCAGCAGTCCCGGACTAGACACCGGGGAGCTGTTTTTT.

V gene TRBV4-3 combines with J gene TRBJ2-7; 7 bases line up with TRBD1. Losses at the gene ends were 2 bases for V and 4 bases for J; bases not matched to a gene: 8. The CDR3 is made up of 15 amino acids. Germline values: CDR1 LGHNA, CDR2 YSLEER. The CDR3 DNA is TGCGCCAGCAGCCAACAACAGGGGCTTGAGTACGAGCAGTACTTC. Its protein is CASSQQQGLEYEQYF.

The chain employs TRBV9 and TRBJ2-2, with 7 bases fitting TRBD1. J gave up 1 base and V 0 bases, and 9 bases lay outside the gene matches. The CDR3 has 18 residues. The germline V gene has CDR1 SGDLS and CDR2 YYNGEE. The DNA for the CDR3 is TGTGCCAGCAGCGTAGGGGTAGGGCCAGGGGGGAACACCGGGGAGCTGTTTTTT. This codes for CASSVGVGPGGNTGELFF.